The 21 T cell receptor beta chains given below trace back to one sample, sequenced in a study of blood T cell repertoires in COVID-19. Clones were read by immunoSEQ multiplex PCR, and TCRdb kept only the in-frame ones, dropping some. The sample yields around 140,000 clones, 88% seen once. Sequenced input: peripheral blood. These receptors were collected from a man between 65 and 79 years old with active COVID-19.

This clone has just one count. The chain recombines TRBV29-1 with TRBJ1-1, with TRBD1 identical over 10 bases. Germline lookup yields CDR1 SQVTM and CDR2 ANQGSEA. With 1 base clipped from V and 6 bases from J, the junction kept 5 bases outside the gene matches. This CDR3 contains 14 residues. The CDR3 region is CSVEVGTGAAEAFF. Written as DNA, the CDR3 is TGCAGCGTTGAAGTAGGGACAGGGGCCGCTGAAGCTTTCTTT.

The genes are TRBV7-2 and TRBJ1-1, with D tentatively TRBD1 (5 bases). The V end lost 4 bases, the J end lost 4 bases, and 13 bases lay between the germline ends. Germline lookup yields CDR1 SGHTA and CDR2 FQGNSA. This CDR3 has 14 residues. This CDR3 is CASSSTTASTEAFF. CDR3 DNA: TGTGCCAGCAGCTCGACGACAGCCAGCACTGAAGCTTTCTTT.

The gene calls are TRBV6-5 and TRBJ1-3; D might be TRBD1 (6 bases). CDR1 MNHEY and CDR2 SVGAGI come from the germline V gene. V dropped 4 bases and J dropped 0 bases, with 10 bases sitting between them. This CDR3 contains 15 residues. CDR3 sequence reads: CASSLKGGSGNTIYF. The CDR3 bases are TGTGCCAGCAGTTTAAAAGGGGGCTCTGGAAACACCATATATTTT.

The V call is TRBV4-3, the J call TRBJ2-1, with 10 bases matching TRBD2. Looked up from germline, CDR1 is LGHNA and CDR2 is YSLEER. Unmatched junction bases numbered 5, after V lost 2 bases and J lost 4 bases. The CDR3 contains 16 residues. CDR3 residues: CASSQSSGGAYNEQFF. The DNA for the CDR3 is TGCGCCAGCAGCCAATCTAGCGGGGGAGCTTACAATGAGCAGTTCTTC.

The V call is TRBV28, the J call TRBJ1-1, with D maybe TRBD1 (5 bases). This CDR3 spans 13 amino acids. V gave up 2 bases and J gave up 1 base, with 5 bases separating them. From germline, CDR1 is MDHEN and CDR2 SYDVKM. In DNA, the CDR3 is TGTGCCAGCAGTTTAGACAGGAACACTGAAGCTTTCTTT. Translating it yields CASSLDRNTEAFF. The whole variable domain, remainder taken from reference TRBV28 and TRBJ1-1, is DVKVTQSSRYLVKRTGEKVFLECVQDMDHENMFWYRQDPGLGLRLIYFSYDVKMKEKGDIPEGYSVSREKKERFSLILESASTNQTSMYLCASSLDRNTEAFFGQGTRLTVV.

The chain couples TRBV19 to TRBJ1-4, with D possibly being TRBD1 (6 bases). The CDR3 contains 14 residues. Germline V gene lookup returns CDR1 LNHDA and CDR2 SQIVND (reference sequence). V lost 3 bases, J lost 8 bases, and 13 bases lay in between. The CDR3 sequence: CASSIWGHGEKLFF. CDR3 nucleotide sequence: TGTGCCAGTAGTATTTGGGGGCACGGGGAAAAACTGTTTTTT.

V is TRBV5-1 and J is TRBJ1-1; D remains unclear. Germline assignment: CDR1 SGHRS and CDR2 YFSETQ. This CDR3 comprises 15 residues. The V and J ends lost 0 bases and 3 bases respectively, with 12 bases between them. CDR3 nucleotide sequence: TGCGCCAGCAGCTTGGGCCCCGATCAGGACACTGAAGCTTTCTTT. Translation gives CASSLGPDQDTEAFF.

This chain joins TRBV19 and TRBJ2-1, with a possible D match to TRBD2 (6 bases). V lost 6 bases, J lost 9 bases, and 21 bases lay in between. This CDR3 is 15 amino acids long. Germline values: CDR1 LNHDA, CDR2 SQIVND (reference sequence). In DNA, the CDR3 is TGTGCCAGTAGGATTACCGGGACTGCGTTTGGTGAGCAGTTCTTC. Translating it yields CASRITGTAFGEQFF.

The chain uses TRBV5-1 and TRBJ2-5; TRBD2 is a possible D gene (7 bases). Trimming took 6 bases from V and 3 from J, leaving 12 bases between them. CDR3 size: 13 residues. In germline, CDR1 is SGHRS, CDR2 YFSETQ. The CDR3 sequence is CASKWGGEETQYF. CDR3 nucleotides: TGCGCCAGCAAATGGGGGGGCGAAGAGACCCAGTACTTC.

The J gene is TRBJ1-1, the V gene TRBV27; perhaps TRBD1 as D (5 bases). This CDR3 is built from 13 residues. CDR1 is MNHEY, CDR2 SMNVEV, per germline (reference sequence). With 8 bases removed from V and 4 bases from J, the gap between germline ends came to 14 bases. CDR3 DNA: TGTGCCAGCTTTAAGGGGTTTGGCACTGAAGCTTTCTTT. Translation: CASFKGFGTEAFF.

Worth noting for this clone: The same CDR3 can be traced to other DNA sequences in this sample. The CDR3 bases are TGTGCCAGCAGCCCCGGGACAGCTAATCAGCCCCAGCATTTT. Protein product: CASSPGTANQPQHF. The rearrangement joins TRBV6-5 to TRBJ1-5; 7 bases align to TRBD1. CDR3 length: 14 amino acids. J was trimmed by 4 bases and V by 6 bases; bases with no gene match: 6. Germline V CDR1 and CDR2: MNHEY, SVGAGI.

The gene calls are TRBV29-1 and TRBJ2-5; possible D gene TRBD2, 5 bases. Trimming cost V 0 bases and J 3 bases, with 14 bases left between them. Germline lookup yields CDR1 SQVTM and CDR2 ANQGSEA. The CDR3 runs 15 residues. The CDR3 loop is CSVEELGSAEETQYF. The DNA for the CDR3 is TGCAGCGTTGAAGAGTTAGGGAGCGCCGAAGAGACCCAGTACTTC.

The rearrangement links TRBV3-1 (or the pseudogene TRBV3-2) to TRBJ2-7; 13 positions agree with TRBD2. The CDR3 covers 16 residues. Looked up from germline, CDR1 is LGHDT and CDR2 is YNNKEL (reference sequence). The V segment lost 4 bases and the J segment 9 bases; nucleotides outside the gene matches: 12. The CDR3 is CASSPILAGGPGRQYF. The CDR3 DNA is TGTGCCAGCAGCCCGATACTAGCGGGAGGGCCAGGTCGGCAGTACTTC.

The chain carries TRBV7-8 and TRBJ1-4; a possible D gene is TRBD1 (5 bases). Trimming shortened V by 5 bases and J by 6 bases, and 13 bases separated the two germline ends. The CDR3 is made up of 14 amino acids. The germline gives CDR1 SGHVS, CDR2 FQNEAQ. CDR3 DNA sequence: TGTGCCAGCAGCACCCCAGGGTTGGATGAAAAACTGTTTTTT. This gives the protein CASSTPGLDEKLFF. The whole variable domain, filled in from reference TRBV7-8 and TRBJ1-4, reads GAGVSQSPRYKVAKRGQDVALRCDPISGHVSLFWYQQALGQGPEFLTYFQNEAQLDKSGLPSDRFFAERPEGSVSTLKIQRTQQEDSAVYLCASSTPGLDEKLFFGSGTQLSVL.

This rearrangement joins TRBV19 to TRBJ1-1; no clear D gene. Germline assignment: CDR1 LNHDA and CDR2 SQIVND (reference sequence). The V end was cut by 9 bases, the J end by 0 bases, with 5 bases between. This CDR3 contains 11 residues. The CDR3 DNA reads TGTGCCAGCCTATTGAACACTGAAGCTTTCTTT. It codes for CASLLNTEAFF. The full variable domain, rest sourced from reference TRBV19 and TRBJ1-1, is DGGITQSPKYLFRKEGQNVTLSCEQNLNHDAMYWYRQDPGQGLRLIYYSQIVNDFQKGDIAEGYSVSREKKESFPLTVTSAQKNPTAFYLCASLLNTEAFFGQGTRLTVV.

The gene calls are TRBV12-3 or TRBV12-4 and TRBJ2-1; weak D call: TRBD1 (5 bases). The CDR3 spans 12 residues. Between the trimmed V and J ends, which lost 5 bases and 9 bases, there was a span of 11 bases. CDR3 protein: CASSPQGREQFF. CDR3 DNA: TGTGCCAGCAGTCCTCAGGGCCGTGAGCAGTTCTTC.

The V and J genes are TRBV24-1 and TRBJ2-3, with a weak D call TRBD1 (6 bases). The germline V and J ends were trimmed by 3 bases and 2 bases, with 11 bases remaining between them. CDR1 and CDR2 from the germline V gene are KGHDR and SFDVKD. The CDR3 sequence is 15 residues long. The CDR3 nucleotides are TGTGCCACCAGTGATGGGGGCAGAATCACAGATACGCAGTATTTT. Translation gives CATSDGGRITDTQYF.

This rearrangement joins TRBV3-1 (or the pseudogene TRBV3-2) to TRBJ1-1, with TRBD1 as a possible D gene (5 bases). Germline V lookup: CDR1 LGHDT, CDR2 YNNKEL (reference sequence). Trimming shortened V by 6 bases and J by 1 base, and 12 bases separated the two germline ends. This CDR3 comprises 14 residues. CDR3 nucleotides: TGTGCCAGCAGTCCCTCCAGGGCGAACACTGAAGCTTTCTTT. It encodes CASSPSRANTEAFF.

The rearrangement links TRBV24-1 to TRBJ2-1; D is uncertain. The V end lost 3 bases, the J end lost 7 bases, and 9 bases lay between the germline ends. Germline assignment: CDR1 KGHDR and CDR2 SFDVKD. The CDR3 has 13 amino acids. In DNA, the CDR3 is TGTGCCACCAGTGATCGTAACAGAAATGAGCAGTTCTTC. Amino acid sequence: CATSDRNRNEQFF.

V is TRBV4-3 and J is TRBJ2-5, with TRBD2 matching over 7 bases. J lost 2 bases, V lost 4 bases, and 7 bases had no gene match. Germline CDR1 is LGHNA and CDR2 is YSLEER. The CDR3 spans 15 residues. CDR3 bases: TGCGCCAGCAGCCCAACTAGCGACGGTCAAGAGACCCAGTACTTC. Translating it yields CASSPTSDGQETQYF.

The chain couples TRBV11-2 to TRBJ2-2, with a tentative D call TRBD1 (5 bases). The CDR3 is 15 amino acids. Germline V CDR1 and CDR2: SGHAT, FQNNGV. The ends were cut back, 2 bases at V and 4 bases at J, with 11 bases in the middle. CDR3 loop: CASSLRRVGTGELFF. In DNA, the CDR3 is TGTGCCAGCAGCTTACGCAGGGTCGGCACCGGGGAGCTGTTTTTT.